One and the same sample provided the 14 T cell receptor beta chains below, sequenced in a study of Ad26.COV2.S vaccination and SARS-CoV-2 variants. TCRdb keeps only in-frame clones here, not all; method: immunoSEQ multiplex PCR. The sample includes around 300,000 clones, almost 90% of them seen just once. The treatment: some 20 received Ad26.COV2.S at low or high dose, single or two shots; 5 received placebo; per-sample allocation not given. Specimens were obtained on day 63 following the first vaccine or placebo injection. The source was peripheral blood, collected in a trial of Ad26.COV2.S vaccine versus placebo. Source of these receptors: a person aged 18-60 years who received the Ad26.COV2.S COVID-19 vaccine or a placebo.

This clone showed up just once. The chain is built from TRBV7-2 and TRBJ2-3; D not resolved. This CDR3 contains 15 residues. Trimming stripped 2 bases from V and 2 bases from J, with 11 bases between. Germline V gene sequence: CDR1 SGHTA, CDR2 FQGNSA. The CDR3 nucleotides are TGTGCCAGCAGCTTACTACCCCCGCCCACAGATACGCAGTATTTT. Translated, it gives CASSLLPPPTDTQYF. Full variable domain (missing parts from reference TRBV7-2 and TRBJ2-3): GAGVSQSPSNKVTEKGKDVELRCDPISGHTALYWYRQSLGQGLEFLIYFQGNSAPDKSGLPSDRFSAERTGGSVSTLTIQRTQQEDSAVYLCASSLLPPPTDTQYFGPGTRLTVL.

J is TRBJ1-1 and V is TRBV7-3; the D gene is possibly TRBD1 (5 bases). There are 16 residues in the CDR3. The V end lost 5 bases, the J end lost 1 base, and 17 bases lay between the germline ends. From germline, CDR1 is SGHTA and CDR2 FQGTGA. This chain's CDR3 is CASSRYGTTANTEAFF. Written as DNA, the CDR3 is TGTGCCAGCAGCCGATACGGCACGACAGCGAACACTGAAGCTTTCTTT. The full variable domain, in which reference TRBV7-3 and TRBJ1-1 provide the parts outside the CDR3, is GAGVSQTPSNKVTEKGKYVELRCDPISGHTALYWYRQSLGQGPEFLIYFQGTGAADDSGLPNDRFFAVRPEGSVSTLKIQRTERGDSAVYLCASSRYGTTANTEAFFGQGTRLTVV.

The chain joins TRBV19 to TRBJ1-6; the match to TRBD1 covers 8 bases. From germline, CDR1 is LNHDA and CDR2 SQIVND (reference sequence). The V gene end was trimmed by 6 bases and the J gene end by 7 bases; junction bases not matched to a gene: 8. The CDR3 is 15 amino acids. Written as DNA, the CDR3 is TGTGCCAGTAGCATCCAGGGGGCGTGGAATTCACCCCTCCACTTT. Translating it yields CASSIQGAWNSPLHF.

The chain uses TRBV4-1 and TRBJ1-3; the D gene is possibly TRBD1 (6 bases). The CDR3 spans 17 residues. CDR1 and CDR2 from the germline V gene are MGHRA and YSYEKL. V was cut by 0 bases and J by 2 bases, with 14 bases left in between. The CDR3 DNA follows: TGCGCCAGCAGCCAAGATCCACAGGGCAGCCCTGGAAACACCATATATTTT. Residues: CASSQDPQGSPGNTIYF.

A few counts support this clone. V usage is TRBV29-1 and J usage is TRBJ2-2; D is perhaps TRBD1 or TRBD2 (5 bases each). Trimming cost V 8 bases and J 8 bases, with 12 bases left between them. CDR1 and CDR2 from the germline V gene are SQVTM and ANQGSEA. The CDR3 sequence is 11 residues long. CDR3 sequence: CSPNWGGELFF. The DNA for the CDR3 is TGCAGCCCCAACTGGGGGGGGGAGCTGTTTTTT.

This chain uses TRBV16 with TRBJ1-1; D not resolved. The V gene's germline CDR1 is KGHSY and CDR2 FQNENV. The germline V and J ends were trimmed by 0 bases and 4 bases, with 6 bases remaining between them. The CDR3 runs 13 residues. The CDR3 bases are TGTGCCAGCAGCCAATCAGTAGTCACTGAAGCTTTCTTT. Its protein is CASSQSVVTEAFF.

This chain joins TRBV14 and TRBJ2-2; D gene ambiguous. The CDR3 extends over 13 amino acids. Germline lookup yields CDR1 SGHDN and CDR2 FVKESK. Trimming shortened V by 1 base and J by 6 bases, and 6 bases separated the two germline ends. CDR3 amino acids: CASSQVHPGELFF. CDR3 DNA: TGTGCCAGCAGCCAAGTACACCCCGGGGAGCTGTTTTTT. Filled out from reference TRBV14 and TRBJ2-2, the complete variable domain reads EAGVTQFPSHSVIEKGQTVTLRCDPISGHDNLYWYRRVMGKEIKFLLHFVKESKQDESGMPNNRFLAERTGGTYSTLKVQPAELEDSGVYFCASSQVHPGELFFGEGSRLTVL.

The V call is TRBV7-9, the J call TRBJ1-2, with D possibly TRBD1 on 5 matching bases. Per the germline V gene, CDR1 is SEHNR and CDR2 is FQNEAQ (reference sequence). The V end was cut by 4 bases, the J end by 4 bases, with 19 bases between. The CDR3 extends over 16 amino acids. The CDR3 region is CASSSGLIDSGYGYTF. The CDR3 nucleotides are TGTGCCAGCAGCTCTGGCTTAATTGACAGCGGCTATGGCTACACCTTC.

This clone was picked up a small number of times. The gene calls are TRBV4-3 and TRBJ2-3; the D gene is possibly TRBD2 (7 bases). The V gene lost 8 bases and the J gene lost 6 bases, with 21 bases spanning the gap. The CDR3 contains 15 residues. The germline gives CDR1 LGHNA, CDR2 YSLEER. The CDR3 loop reads CASLEAGAGGDTQYF. For the CDR3, the DNA is TGCGCCAGCTTAGAGGCGGGGGCTGGAGGTGATACGCAGTATTTT.

Comments on this clone: A read error may account for a junction end that differs from germline. This chain links TRBV6-4 with TRBJ1-2; D is ambiguous. CDR1 and CDR2 (germline): MRHNA, SNTAGT. The CDR3 runs 12 residues. CDR3 nucleotide sequence: TGTGCCGCCGGCAGCCAGGCCTATGGCCACACCTTC. Its protein product is CAAGSQAYGHTF.

The chain is built from TRBV6-6 and TRBJ1-4; D not certain. The V and J ends lost 2 bases and 7 bases respectively, with 5 bases between them. This CDR3 has 12 amino acids. Germline lookup yields CDR1 MNHNY and CDR2 SVGAGI (reference sequence). The CDR3, as DNA: TGTGCCAGCAGTTACCGCTTTGAAAAACTGTTTTTT. It codes for CASSYRFEKLFF.

The chain links TRBV29-1 to TRBJ2-1; D unclear. The V end was cut by 6 bases, the J end by 0 bases, with 6 bases between. This CDR3 region has 12 residues. The V gene's germline CDR1 is SQVTM and CDR2 ANQGSEA. CDR3 in amino acids: CSVGSSYNEQFF. The DNA for the CDR3 is TGCAGCGTAGGAAGCTCCTACAATGAGCAGTTCTTC.

The V call is TRBV21-1, the J call TRBJ2-2; the DNA was not compared with TRBD1, the D call given in the table. TRBV21-1 is flagged as a pseudogene. The CDR3 totals 13 residues. The CDR3 loop reads CASNREQTGELFF. The CDR3 region has the DNA TGTGCCAGCAACAGGGAGCAAACCGGGGAGCTGTTTTTT.

The rearrangement joins TRBV11-3 to TRBJ1-1; 8 bases are shared with TRBD1. The CDR3 consists of 14 residues. The germline CDR1 and CDR2 sequences are SGHNT and YENEEA. V lost 7 bases, J lost 0 bases, and 4 bases stayed unmatched. CDR3 DNA sequence: TGTGCCAGCAAACCAGGGGGCCTGAACACTGAAGCTTTCTTT. Protein: CASKPGGLNTEAFF.